This entry describes one T cell receptor (beta chain). The target of this receptor is not known. Base qualities are not provided; no much larger clone lies one nucleotide away. This entry comes from a study of patients and donors after allogeneic stem cell transplantation (dated by TCRdb to the early 2020s). The protocol used for the library was RT-PCR. This sample was sequenced with a NextSeq 550. Clones were called with MiXCR by TCRdb after fastp trimmed the public reads at Q25, and only in-frame beta chains were retained. CDR3 protein duplicates are merged, each entry listing the most common genes and DNA. The sample yields around 170,000 distinct CDR3 sequences; more than 20% were counted once. 25% to 30% of the sample is taken by the ten largest. Sequenced: blood, either unsorted or a sorted T cell fraction (not recorded which). This clonotype originated in a human donor who was either an allogeneic HSCT recipient or a stem cell or donor lymphocyte infusion donor (not recorded which). It is not recorded whose cells these are; they may come from a transplant donor.

The CDR3 amino acid sequence is: CASSLNQRQVQETQYF. The nucleotide sequence reads TGCGCCAGCAGCCTGAATCAAAGACAGGTCCAAGAGACCCAGTACTTC. The sequence is built from TRBV5-1 and TRBJ2-5; TRBD1 is possibly the D segment (6 matching bases). CDR1 and CDR2 are read off the germline V gene as SGHRS and YFSETQ. CDR3 length: 16 amino acids, cysteine to phenylalanine. Only CDR3 DNA remains: 48 bases, in frame from the first base. V is shortened by 4 bases, J by 1 base, and the region joining them spans 17 bases.